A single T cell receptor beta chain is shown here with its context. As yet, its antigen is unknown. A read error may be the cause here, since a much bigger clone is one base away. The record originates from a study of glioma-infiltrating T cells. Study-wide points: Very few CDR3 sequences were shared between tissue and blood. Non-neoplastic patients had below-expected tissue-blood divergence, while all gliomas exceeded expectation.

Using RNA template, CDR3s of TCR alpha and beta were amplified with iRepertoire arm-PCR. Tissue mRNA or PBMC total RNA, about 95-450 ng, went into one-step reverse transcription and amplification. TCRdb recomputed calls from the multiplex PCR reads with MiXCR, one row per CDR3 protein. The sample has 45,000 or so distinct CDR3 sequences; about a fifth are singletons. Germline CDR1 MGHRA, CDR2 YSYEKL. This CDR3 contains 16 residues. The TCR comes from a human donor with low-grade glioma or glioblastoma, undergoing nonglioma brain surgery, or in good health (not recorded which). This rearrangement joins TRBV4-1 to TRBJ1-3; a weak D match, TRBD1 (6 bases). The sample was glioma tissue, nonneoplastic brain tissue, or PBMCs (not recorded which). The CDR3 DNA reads TGCGCCAGCGGCCAGACCCCAGGGGAAAATGGAAACACCATATATTTT. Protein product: CASGQTPGENGNTIYF.